This T cell receptor beta chain emerged from a study of vaccination effects on CD4 cells after COVID-19. The V gene's germline CDR1 is SGHTA and CDR2 FQGNSA. The CDR3 loop spans 16 amino acids. J was trimmed by 6 bases and V by 5 bases; bases with no gene match: 10. In the ViraFEST assay, antigen-specific CD4+ clonotypes were identified by expansion after peptide-pool stimulation. The culture ran for nine to ten days, and then CD4+ T cells were isolated. Among the vaccine recipients, none had a prior SARS-CoV-2 infection, and nucleocapsid antibodies were negative. This table comes from immunoSEQ multiplex PCR, and its TCRdb copy is limited to in-frame clones, with some not included. The sample records more than 40,000 clones, roughly 72% being singletons. Turning to this clone: As yet, its antigen is unknown.

This receptor was identified in a human donor who received a COVID-19 vaccine. The sample here was CD4+ T cells from PBMCs cultured with SARS-CoV-2 spike peptides, taken before COVID-19 vaccination. The V call is TRBV7-2, the J call TRBJ1-6, with TRBD1 matching 7 bases. The CDR3 DNA sequence: TGTGCCAGCAGCCGGACGACAGGGTCTAGTAATTCACCCCTCCACTTT. Protein sequence: CASSRTTGSSNSPLHF. The complete variable domain, with remaining parts taken from reference TRBV7-2 and TRBJ1-6, reads GAGVSQSPSNKVTEKGKDVELRCDPISGHTALYWYRQSLGQGLEFLIYFQGNSAPDKSGLPSDRFSAERTGGSVSTLTIQRTQQEDSAVYLCASSRTTGSSNSPLHFGNGTRLTVT.